Given below is one TCR beta chain in context. The antigen is not known. A second roughly 6 to 11 cycle PCR used barcoded and J-beta primers. MiXCR was run by TCRdb on the 5' RACE reads, yielding one entry per CDR3 protein. The sample has roughly 800,000 distinct CDR3 sequences, roughly 64% seen once. The source of the sample is a study of blood T cells in healthy people across ages. Study information: About one barcoded beta molecule was captured per two T cells (by template switching).

Isolation yielded PBMCs, at least 7 million per sample, in every case. Whole-study results and caveats: There was no known CMV status for donors, so expanded clonotype changes were possibly confounded.

This clonotype was obtained from a man aged 25 to 40 in good health. Sequences were obtained from blood.

The CDR3 loop reads CAISEGQSANYGYTF. The DNA for the CDR3 is TGTGCCATCAGTGAGGGACAGTCAGCTAACTATGGCTACACCTTC. The rearrangement joins TRBV10-3 to TRBJ1-2, with a possible D match to TRBD1 (6 bases). Trimming pared 2 bases from V and 0 bases from J, leaving 10 bases between. The CDR3 runs to 15 residues. Germline CDR1 and CDR2: ENHRY and SYGVKD.